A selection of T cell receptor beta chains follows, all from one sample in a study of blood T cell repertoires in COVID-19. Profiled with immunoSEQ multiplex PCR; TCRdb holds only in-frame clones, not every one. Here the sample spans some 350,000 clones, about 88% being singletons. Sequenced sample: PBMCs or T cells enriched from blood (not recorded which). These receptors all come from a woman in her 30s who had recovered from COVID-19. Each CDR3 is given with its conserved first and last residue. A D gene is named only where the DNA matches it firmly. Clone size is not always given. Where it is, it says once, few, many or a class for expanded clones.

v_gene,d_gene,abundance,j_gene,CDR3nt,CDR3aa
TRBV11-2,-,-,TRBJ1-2,TGTGCCAGCAGCTTAAAGCCGGGTATACCCTATGGCTACACCTTC,CASSLKPGIPYGYTF
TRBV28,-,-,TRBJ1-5,TGTGCCAGCAGTTTATTGGCGGGGGATCAGCCCCAGCATTTT,CASSLLAGDQPQHF
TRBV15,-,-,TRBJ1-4,TGTGCCACCAGCAGAGATCCGAAGGGGTCTGAAAAACTGTTTTTT,CATSRDPKGSEKLFF
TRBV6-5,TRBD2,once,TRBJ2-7,TGTGCCAGCAGTTATACTAGCGGGGGCCCGACCTACGAGCAGTACTTC,CASSYTSGGPTYEQYF
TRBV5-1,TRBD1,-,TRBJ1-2,TGCGCCAGCAGCCAGGGACAGGGAGGCTACACCTTC,CASSQGQGGYTF
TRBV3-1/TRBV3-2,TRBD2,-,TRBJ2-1,TGTGCCAGCAGCCCCAGGCGGGAGGGCCACAATGAGCAGTTCTTC,CASSPRREGHNEQFF
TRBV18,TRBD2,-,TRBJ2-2,TGTGCCAGCTCACTACGACTAGCGGGAGGGAGCACCGGGGAGCTGTTTTTT,CASSLRLAGGSTGELFF
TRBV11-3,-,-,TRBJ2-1,TGTGCCAGCAGCCTAGGACAGTACAATGAGCAGTTCTTC,CASSLGQYNEQFF
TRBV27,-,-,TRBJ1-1,TGTGCCAGCAGTTTAGGAGGGTTCACTGAAGCTTTCTTT,CASSLGGFTEAFF
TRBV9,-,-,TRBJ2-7,TGTGCCAGCAGCGTAGAGGAGGGCATGGGCGAGCAGTACTTC,CASSVEEGMGEQYF
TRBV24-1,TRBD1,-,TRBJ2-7,TGTGCCACCAGGGGACAGGGGGAAGAGCAGTACTTC,CATRGQGEEQYF
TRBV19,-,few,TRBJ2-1,TGTGCCAGTAGTAAGGGGGGGCCCGGACACTACAATGAGCAGTTCTTC,CASSKGGPGHYNEQFF
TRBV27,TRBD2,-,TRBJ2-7,TGTGCCAGCAGTTGGGGGGCTAGCGGGAGCTCCTACGAGCAGTACTTC,CASSWGASGSSYEQYF
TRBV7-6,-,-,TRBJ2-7,TGTGCCAGCAGCTTATATAGAGACTACGAGCAGTACTTC,CASSLYRDYEQYF
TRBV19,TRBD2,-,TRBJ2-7,TGTGCCAGTAGAGATGGTAGCGGGAACAACTACGAGCAGTACTTC,CASRDGSGNNYEQYF
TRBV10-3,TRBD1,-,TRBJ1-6,TGTGCCATCAGTGTAACGGGACAGGGCGATTCACCCCTCCACTTT,CAISVTGQGDSPLHF
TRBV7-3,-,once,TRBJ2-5,TGTGCCAGCAGCTTATATGGGCCGCCCCAAGAGACCCAGTACTTC,CASSLYGPPQETQYF
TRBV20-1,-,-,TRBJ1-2,TGCAGTGTTCCGACAAATGGCTACACCTTC,CSVPTNGYTF
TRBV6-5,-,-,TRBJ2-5,TGTGCCAGCAGCCCCAATCAAGAGACCCAGTACTTC,CASSPNQETQYF
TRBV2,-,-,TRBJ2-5,TGTGCCAGCAGTGACACGGGAGCAGAGACCCAGTACTTC,CASSDTGAETQYF
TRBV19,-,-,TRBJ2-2,TGTGCCAGTAGTATTGGGGGCCCCCCCGGGGAGCTGTTTTTT,CASSIGGPPGELFF
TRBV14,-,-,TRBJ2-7,TGTGCCAGCAGTGACAGGTCCTCCTACGAGCAGTACTTC,CASSDRSSYEQYF